Presented here are 20 T cell receptor beta chains from one specimen sequenced in a study of blood T cells in healthy people across ages. Alongside a J-beta primer mix, a sample-barcoded 5' primer served in a second PCR lasting about 7 to 11 cycles. Via MiXCR, TCRdb re-called the 5' RACE reads, giving one row per CDR3 protein. Among 780,000 or so distinct CDR3 sequences listed, 20% to 25% were seen once. These data were also reused for a study on T cells of mothers and their children.

Sequencing was carried out using blood. The source of these receptors is a boy aged 10-17 years in good health.

This chain joins TRBV15 and TRBJ2-5; TRBD1 is a possible D gene (6 bases). The J call is uncertain, as TRBJ2-7 better fits the DNA end. The CDR3 sequence is 17 residues long. Germline CDR1 reads LNHNV; CDR2 reads YYDKDF (reference sequence). The CDR3 reads CATSSTGTSKKDYEQYF. The CDR3 DNA follows: TGTGCCACCAGCTCGACCGGGACATCAAAAAAAGACTACGAGCAGTACTTC.

This chain uses TRBV6-2 or TRBV6-3 with TRBJ2-5; D possibly corresponds to TRBD1 (5 bases). This CDR3 has 14 amino acids. Trimming shortened V by 2 bases and J by 5 bases, and 12 bases separated the two germline ends. CDR1 is MNHEY and CDR2 is SVGEGT in the germline V gene. The CDR3 loop is CASSYLTGSETQYF. The CDR3, as DNA: TGTGCCAGCAGTTACCTCACAGGTTCGGAGACCCAGTACTTC.

V usage is TRBV3-1 and J usage is TRBJ1-1; 7 nucleotides agree with TRBD1. Germline trimming cut 4 bases from V and 4 bases from J; bases unmatched to any gene: 6. Germline loops: CDR1 LGHDT, CDR2 YNNKEL (reference sequence). The CDR3 is made up of 14 amino acids. CDR3: CASSRTYRGTEAFF. DNA for the CDR3: TGTGCCAGCAGCCGGACTTACAGGGGCACTGAAGCTTTCTTT.

The sample holds a few counts of this clonotype. The chain links TRBV20-1 to TRBJ2-5, with 8 nucleotides matching TRBD2. V gave up 0 bases and J gave up 5 bases; unmatched junction bases: 8. The germline V gene has CDR1 DFQATT and CDR2 SNEGSKA (reference sequence). The CDR3 consists of 15 residues. The CDR3 protein is CSARDRLAGVETQYF. The CDR3 nucleotides read TGCAGTGCTAGAGATCGGCTAGCGGGCGTGGAGACCCAGTACTTC.

The rearrangement uses TRBV7-9 and TRBJ1-1; tentative D call: TRBD1 (6 bases). V lost 3 bases, J lost 4 bases, and 21 bases lay in between. The CDR3 length is 17 residues. CDR1 is SEHNR, CDR2 FQNEAQ, per germline (reference sequence). In nucleotides, the CDR3 is TGTGCCAGCAGCTTTAAGCTTTCAGGGGATGGGACCACTGAAGCTTTCTTT. Protein product: CASSFKLSGDGTTEAFF.

The rearrangement uses TRBV7-2 and TRBJ2-5; 8 nucleotides align to TRBD1. Germline assignment: CDR1 SGHTA and CDR2 FQGNSA. CDR3 length: 14 amino acids. V shed 3 bases, J shed 6 bases, and the junction held 6 bases outside the gene matches. DNA of the CDR3: TGTGCCAGCAGCTTTGGACAGGGAGGACAGACCCAGTACTTC. Its protein product is CASSFGQGGQTQYF.

This clonotype was seen more than once but under ten times. The chain joins TRBV12-3 or TRBV12-4 to TRBJ2-1; D call uncertain. The DNA end is more similar to TRBJ2-7, so the J call may be wrong. The CDR3 contains 14 residues. The CDR3 loop reads CASSSSDISYEQYF. In DNA form, the CDR3 reads TGTGCCAGCAGTTCCTCCGACATATCCTACGAGCAGTACTTC.

This rearrangement joins TRBV3-1 to TRBJ1-2; TRBD1 aligns across 9 bases. The CDR3 extends over 16 amino acids. V gave up 3 bases and J gave up 8 bases; unmatched junction bases: 13. CDR1 is LGHDT, CDR2 YNNKEL, per germline (reference sequence). The CDR3 coding sequence is TGTGCCAGCAGCCAGGGACAGGGAGGTCCCGCGGGGGGCTACACCTTC. Its translation: CASSQGQGGPAGGYTF.

This rearrangement joins TRBV29-1 to TRBJ1-2, with D perhaps matching TRBD1 (5 bases). Trimming stripped 7 bases from V and 4 bases from J, with 13 bases between. Germline CDR1 reads SQVTM; CDR2 reads ANQGSEA. The CDR3 extends over 12 amino acids. In DNA form, the CDR3 reads TGCAGCGGGGGGACGGCCAGCTATGGCTACACCTTC. Residues: CSGGTASYGYTF.

The chain employs TRBV6-1 and TRBJ2-1, with 11 bases aligning to TRBD2. In germline, CDR1 is MNHNS, CDR2 SASEGT. The CDR3 runs to 16 residues. V was pared by 8 bases and J by 4 bases, with 10 bases of the junction left unmatched. The CDR3 region is CASGGIAGGTYNEQFF. CDR3 in DNA: TGTGCCAGCGGTGGAATAGCGGGAGGGACATACAATGAGCAGTTCTTC.

This clonotype was detected a few times. V is TRBV29-1 and J is TRBJ1-1; D uncertain. CDR1 and CDR2 from the germline V gene are SQVTM and ANQGSEA. The ends were cut back, 7 bases at V and 3 bases at J, with 6 bases in the middle. The CDR3 runs to 10 residues. CDR3 in DNA: TGCAGCGCAGACGACACTGAAGCTTTCTTT. This gives the protein CSADDTEAFF.

This clonotype was found a few times. V usage is TRBV5-8 and J usage is TRBJ2-1, with TRBD1 matching over 7 bases. This CDR3 spans 16 amino acids. Germline V gene lookup returns CDR1 SGHTS and CDR2 YDEGEE. J gave up 6 bases and V 2 bases, and 11 bases lay outside the gene matches. CDR3 coding DNA: TGTGCCAGCAGCTTAATGCGGACGACAGGGACCAATGAGCAGTTCTTC. It yields the protein CASSLMRTTGTNEQFF.

This clonotype was counted only a few times. V is TRBV27 and J is TRBJ1-1, with D maybe TRBD1 (5 bases). CDR3 size: 12 residues. Germline CDR1 reads MNHEY; CDR2 reads SMNVEV (reference sequence). V lost 6 bases, J lost 4 bases, and 9 bases lay in between. In DNA form, the CDR3 reads TGTGCCAGCAGGGCAGGGTTCACTGAAGCTTTCTTT. The encoded protein is CASRAGFTEAFF.

This clonotype was picked up a small number of times. The chain couples TRBV4-3 to TRBJ2-5; 8 bases align to TRBD1. CDR3 length: 15 residues. The V gene's germline CDR1 is LGHNA and CDR2 YSLEER. Unmatched junction bases numbered 4, after V lost 1 base and J lost 3 bases. This CDR3 reads CASSQGTGSEETQYF. The CDR3 coding sequence is TGCGCCAGCAGCCAAGGGACAGGGAGCGAAGAGACCCAGTACTTC.

This chain links TRBV7-2 with TRBJ2-5, with 15 positions matching TRBD2. The J call could be wrong; TRBJ2-7 is a better fit for the DNA end. CDR3 length equals 17 residues. Germline V gene data show CDR1 as SGHTA and CDR2 as FQGNSA. CDR3 protein: CASSRTSGGAVGYEQYF. The CDR3 DNA sequence: TGTGCCAGCAGCCGGACTAGCGGGGGGGCGGTTGGTTACGAGCAGTACTTC.

This chain connects TRBV6-2 or TRBV6-3 to TRBJ1-1; maybe TRBD1 (6 bases). CDR3 length equals 14 residues. V shed 5 bases and J shed 1 base, with 11 bases lying between them. CDR1 and CDR2 (germline): MNHEY, SVGEGT. The CDR3 nucleotides read TGTGCCAGCAGTAAGGGACACCAGAACACTGAAGCTTTCTTT. It is translated as CASSKGHQNTEAFF.

The chain recombines TRBV20-1 with TRBJ2-7, with 7 bases lining up with TRBD1. With V trimmed by 2 bases and J by 2 bases, 3 bases remained unmatched. The CDR3 has 13 amino acids. Germline V gene sequence: CDR1 DFQATT, CDR2 SNEGSKA (reference sequence). This CDR3 is CSARNRGTYEQYF. As DNA, the CDR3 is TGCAGTGCTAGAAACAGGGGCACCTACGAGCAGTACTTC.

The CDR3 loop is CASRYGAGTEAFF. CDR3 coding DNA: TGTGCCAGTCGCTATGGCGCCGGCACTGAAGCTTTCTTT. The chain uses TRBV2 and TRBJ1-1; D uncertain. The V gene's germline CDR1 is SNHLY and CDR2 FYNNEI. The CDR3 runs to 13 residues. The V and J ends lost 9 bases and 4 bases respectively, with 15 bases between them.

The J gene is TRBJ1-4, the V gene TRBV9; 10 bases map to TRBD1. J was trimmed by 8 bases and V by 0 bases; bases with no gene match: 4. This CDR3 contains 15 residues. Germline loops: CDR1 SGDLS, CDR2 YYNGEE. The CDR3 is CASSVADRGGEKLFF. CDR3 nucleotide sequence: TGTGCCAGCAGCGTAGCGGACAGGGGGGGAGAAAAACTGTTTTTT.

The V call is TRBV7-8, the J call TRBJ2-5, with 10 nucleotides matching TRBD1. The last part of the DNA fits TRBJ2-1 better; the J call may be wrong. Germline CDR1 reads SGHVS; CDR2 reads FQNEAQ. There are 15 residues in the CDR3. CDR3 in DNA: TGTGCCAGCCAGTTGTGGGACAGGGGCTACAATGAGCAGTTCTTC. This encodes CASQLWDRGYNEQFF.